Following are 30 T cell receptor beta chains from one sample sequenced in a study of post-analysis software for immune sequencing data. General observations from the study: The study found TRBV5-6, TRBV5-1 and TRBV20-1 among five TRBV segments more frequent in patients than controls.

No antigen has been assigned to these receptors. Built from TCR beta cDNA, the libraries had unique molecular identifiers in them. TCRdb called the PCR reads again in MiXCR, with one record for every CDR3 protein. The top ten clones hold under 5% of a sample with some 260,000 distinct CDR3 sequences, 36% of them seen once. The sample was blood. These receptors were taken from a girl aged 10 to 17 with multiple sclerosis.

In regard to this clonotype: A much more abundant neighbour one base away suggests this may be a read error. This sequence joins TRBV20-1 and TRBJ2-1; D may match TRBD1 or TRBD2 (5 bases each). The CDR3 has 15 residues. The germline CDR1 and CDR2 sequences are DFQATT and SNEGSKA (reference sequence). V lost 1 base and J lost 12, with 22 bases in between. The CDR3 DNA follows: TGCAGTGCTAGAGGGGGACCGATCACTGGTATCGGGCAGTTCTTC. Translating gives CSARGGPITGIGQFF.

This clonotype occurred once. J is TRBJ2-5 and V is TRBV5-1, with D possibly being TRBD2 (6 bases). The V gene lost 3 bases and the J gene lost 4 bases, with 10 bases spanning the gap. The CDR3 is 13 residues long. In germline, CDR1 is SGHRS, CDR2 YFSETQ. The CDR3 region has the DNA TGCGCCAGCAGCTACCTAGCGTCAGAGACCCAGTACTTC. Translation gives CASSYLASETQYF.

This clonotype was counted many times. CDR3 sequence (DNA): TGCAGTGCGAGACTTTGGGCCCCTAACTATGGCTACACCTTC. Its protein product is CSARLWAPNYGYTF. V is TRBV20-1 and J is TRBJ1-2; D remains ambiguous. The V and J ends lost 6 bases and 0 bases respectively, with 14 bases between them. The CDR3 has 14 amino acids. Germline CDR1 and CDR2: DFQATT and SNEGSKA (reference sequence).

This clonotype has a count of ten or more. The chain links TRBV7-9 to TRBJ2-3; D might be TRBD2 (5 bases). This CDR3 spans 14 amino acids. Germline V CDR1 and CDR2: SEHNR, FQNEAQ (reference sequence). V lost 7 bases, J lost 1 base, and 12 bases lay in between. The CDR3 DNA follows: TGTGCCAGCAAAACTAGATCGGGCACAGATACGCAGTATTTT. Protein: CASKTRSGTDTQYF.

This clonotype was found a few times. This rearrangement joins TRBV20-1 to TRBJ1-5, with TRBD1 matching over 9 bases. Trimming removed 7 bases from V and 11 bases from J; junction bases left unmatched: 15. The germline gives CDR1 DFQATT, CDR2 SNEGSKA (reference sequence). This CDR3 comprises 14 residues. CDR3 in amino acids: CSGTRGQGLVSQHF. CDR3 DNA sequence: TGCAGTGGAACGAGGGGACAGGGCTTGGTTTCCCAGCATTTT.

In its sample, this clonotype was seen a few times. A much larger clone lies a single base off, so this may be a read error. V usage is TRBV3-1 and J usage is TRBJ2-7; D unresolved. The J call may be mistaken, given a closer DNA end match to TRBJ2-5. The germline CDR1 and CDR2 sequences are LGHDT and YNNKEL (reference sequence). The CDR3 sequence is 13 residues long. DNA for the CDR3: TGTGCCAGCAGCCAAAAGGCGTGTGAGACCCAGTACTTC. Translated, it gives CASSQKACETQYF.

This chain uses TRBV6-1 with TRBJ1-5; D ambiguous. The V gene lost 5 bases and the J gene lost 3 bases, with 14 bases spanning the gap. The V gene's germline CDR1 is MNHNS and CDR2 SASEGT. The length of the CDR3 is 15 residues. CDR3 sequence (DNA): TGTGCCAGCAGTCCCGACGGGGTTATCAATCAGCCCCAGCATTTT. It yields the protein CASSPDGVINQPQHF.

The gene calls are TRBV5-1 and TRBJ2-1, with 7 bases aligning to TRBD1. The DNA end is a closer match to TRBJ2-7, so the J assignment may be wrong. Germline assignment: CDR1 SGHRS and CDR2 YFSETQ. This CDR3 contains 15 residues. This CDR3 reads CASSLSTGDIYEQYF. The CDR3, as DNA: TGCGCCAGCAGCTTGAGTACAGGGGATATCTACGAGCAGTACTTC.

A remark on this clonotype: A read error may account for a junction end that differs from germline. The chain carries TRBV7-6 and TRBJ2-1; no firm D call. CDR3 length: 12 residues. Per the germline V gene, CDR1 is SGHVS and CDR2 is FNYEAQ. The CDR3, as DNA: TGTGCCGGCAGCTCCCATCCCCATGAGCAGTTCTTC. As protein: CAGSSHPHEQFF.

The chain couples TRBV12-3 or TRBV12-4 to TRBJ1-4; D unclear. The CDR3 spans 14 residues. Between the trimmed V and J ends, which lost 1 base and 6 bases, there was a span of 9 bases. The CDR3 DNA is TGTGCCAGCAGTTTAGGGTTTCAGGATGAAAAACTGTTTTTT. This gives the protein CASSLGFQDEKLFF.

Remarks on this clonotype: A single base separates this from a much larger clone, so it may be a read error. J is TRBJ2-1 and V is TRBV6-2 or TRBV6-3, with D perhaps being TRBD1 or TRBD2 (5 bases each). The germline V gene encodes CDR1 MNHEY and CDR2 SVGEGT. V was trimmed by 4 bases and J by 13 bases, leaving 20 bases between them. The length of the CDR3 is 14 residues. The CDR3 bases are TGTGCCAGCAGTTGGGGGACGACGGGAAAGACCCAGTTCTTC. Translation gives CASSWGTTGKTQFF.

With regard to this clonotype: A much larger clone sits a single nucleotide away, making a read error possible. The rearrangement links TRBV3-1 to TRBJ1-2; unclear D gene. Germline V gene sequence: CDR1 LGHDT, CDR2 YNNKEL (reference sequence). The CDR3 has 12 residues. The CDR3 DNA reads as TGTGCCAGCAGCCCCGGGGAGTATGGCTACATCTTC. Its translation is CASSPGEYGYIF.

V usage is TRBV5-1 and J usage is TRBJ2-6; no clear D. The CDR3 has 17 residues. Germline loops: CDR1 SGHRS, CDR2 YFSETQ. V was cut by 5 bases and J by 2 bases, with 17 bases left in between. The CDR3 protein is CASRVGNTAAGANVLTF. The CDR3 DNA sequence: TGCGCCAGCAGGGTGGGGAATACTGCGGCTGGGGCCAACGTCCTGACTTTC.

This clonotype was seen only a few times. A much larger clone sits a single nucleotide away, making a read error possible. The CDR3: CASSLEGDPRHNEQYF. The CDR3, as DNA: TGCGCCAGCAGCCTGGAGGGGGACCCCCGTCACAATGAGCAGTACTTC. V usage is TRBV5-1 and J usage is TRBJ2-5; either TRBD1 or TRBD2 may fit D (6 bases each). Germline lookup yields CDR1 SGHRS and CDR2 YFSETQ. Trimming removed 4 bases from V and 11 bases from J, with 27 bases in between. This CDR3 contains 16 residues.

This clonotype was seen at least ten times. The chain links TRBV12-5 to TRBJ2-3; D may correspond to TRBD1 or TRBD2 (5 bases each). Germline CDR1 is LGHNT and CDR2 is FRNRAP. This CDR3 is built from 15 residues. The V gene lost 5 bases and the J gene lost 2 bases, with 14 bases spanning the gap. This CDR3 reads CASGPGRINTDTQYF. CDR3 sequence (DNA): TGTGCTAGTGGTCCGGGACGGATCAACACAGATACGCAGTATTTT.

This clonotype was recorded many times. This CDR3 reads CASQGAEEKLFF. The CDR3 region has the DNA TGTGCCAGCCAGGGGGCGGAGGAAAAACTGTTTTTT. The chain links TRBV5-6 to TRBJ1-4, with 8 bases fitting TRBD1. From germline, CDR1 is SGHDT and CDR2 YYEEEE. Trimming cost V 7 bases and J 8 bases; bases outside gene matches: 4. The CDR3 has 12 amino acids.

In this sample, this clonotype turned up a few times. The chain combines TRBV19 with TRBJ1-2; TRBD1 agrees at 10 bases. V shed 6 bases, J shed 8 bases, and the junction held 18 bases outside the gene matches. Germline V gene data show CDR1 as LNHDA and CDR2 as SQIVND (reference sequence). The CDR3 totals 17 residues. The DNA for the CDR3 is TGTGCCAGTAGCGAAAGGTTCTCGACAGGGGGCTCGGTCGGCTACACCTTC. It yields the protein CASSERFSTGGSVGYTF.

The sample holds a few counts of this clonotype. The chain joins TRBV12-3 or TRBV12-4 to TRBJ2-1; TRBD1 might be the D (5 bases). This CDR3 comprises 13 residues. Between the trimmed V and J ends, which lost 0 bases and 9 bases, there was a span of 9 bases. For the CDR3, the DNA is TGTGCCAGCAGTTTAGCGCAGGGTAGTGAGCAGTTCTTC. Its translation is CASSLAQGSEQFF.

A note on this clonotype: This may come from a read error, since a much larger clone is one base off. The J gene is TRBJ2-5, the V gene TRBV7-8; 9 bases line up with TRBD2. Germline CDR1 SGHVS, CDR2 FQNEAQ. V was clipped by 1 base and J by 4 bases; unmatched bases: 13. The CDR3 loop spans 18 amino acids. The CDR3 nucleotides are TGTGCCAGCAGCTTAGTGACTGGCGGGAGGGGTGGAGGAGAGACCCAGTACTTC. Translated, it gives CASSLVTGGRGGGETQYF.

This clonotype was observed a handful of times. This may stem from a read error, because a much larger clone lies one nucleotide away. The CDR3 nucleotides are TGTGCCAGCAGTTCCATGAAGACCAACACAGATACGCAGTATTTT. Protein product: CASSSMKTNTDTQYF. This chain joins TRBV12-3 or TRBV12-4 and TRBJ2-3; D uncertain. This CDR3 has 15 amino acids. Trimming removed 4 bases at V and 2 bases at J, with 13 bases between.

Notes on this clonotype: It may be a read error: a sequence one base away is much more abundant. Here the CDR3 reads CASSFSRGARGQPQHF. The CDR3 coding sequence is TGTGCCAGCAGCTTTTCACGGGGGGCGAGAGGTCAGCCCCAGCATTTT. The rearrangement links TRBV7-8 to TRBJ1-5, with a weak D call TRBD1 (6 bases). Germline CDR1 SGHVS, CDR2 FQNEAQ. The CDR3 totals 16 residues. The V end was cut by 3 bases, the J end by 6 bases, with 18 bases between.

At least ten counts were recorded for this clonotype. CDR3 region: CASSLRGGDYNEQFF. The CDR3 nucleotides are TGTGCCAGCAGTCTACGGGGGGGTGACTACAATGAGCAGTTCTTC. V is TRBV12-3 or TRBV12-4 and J is TRBJ2-1, with 8 positions matching TRBD2. V lost 5 bases, J lost 3 bases, and 6 bases stayed unmatched. The CDR3 consists of 15 residues.

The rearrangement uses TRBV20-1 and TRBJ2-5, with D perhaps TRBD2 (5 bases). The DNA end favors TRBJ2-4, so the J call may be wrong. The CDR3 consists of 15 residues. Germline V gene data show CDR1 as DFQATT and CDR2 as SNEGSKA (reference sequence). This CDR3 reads CSARDVGVAKNIQYF. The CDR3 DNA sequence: TGCAGTGCTAGAGACGTCGGGGTAGCCAAAAACATTCAGTACTTC.

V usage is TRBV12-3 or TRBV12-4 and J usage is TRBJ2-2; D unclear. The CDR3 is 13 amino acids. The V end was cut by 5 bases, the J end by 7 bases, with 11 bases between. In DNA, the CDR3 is TGTGCCAGCAGTCAGAGGAAGGGCGGGGAGCTGTTTTTT. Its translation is CASSQRKGGELFF.

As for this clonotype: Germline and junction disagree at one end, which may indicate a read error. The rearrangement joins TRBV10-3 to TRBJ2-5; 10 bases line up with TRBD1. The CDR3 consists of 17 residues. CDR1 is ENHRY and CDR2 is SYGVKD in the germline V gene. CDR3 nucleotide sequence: TGTGCCATCAGTGACTTTGGGGACAGGGGCTTCCAAGAGCCCCAGTACTTC. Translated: CAISDFGDRGFQEPQYF.

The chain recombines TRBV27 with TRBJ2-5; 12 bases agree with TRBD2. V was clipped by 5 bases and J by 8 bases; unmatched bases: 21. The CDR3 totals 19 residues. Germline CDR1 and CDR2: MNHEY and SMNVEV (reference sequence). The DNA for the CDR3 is TGTGCCAGCAGTGGGACTAGCGGGTACAGGGACAAGAGACTGGGAACCCAGTACTTC. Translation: CASSGTSGYRDKRLGTQYF.

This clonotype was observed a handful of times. CDR3 DNA: TGTGCCAGCAGCCAAGACGGACTAGCGGGAGCAGATACGCAGTATTTT. It is translated as CASSQDGLAGADTQYF. This chain joins TRBV4-2 and TRBJ2-3; 13 bases are shared with TRBD2. Trimming took 0 bases from V and 4 from J; bases not matched to a gene: 1. The CDR3 is 16 residues long. The V gene's germline CDR1 is LGHNA and CDR2 YNFKEQ.

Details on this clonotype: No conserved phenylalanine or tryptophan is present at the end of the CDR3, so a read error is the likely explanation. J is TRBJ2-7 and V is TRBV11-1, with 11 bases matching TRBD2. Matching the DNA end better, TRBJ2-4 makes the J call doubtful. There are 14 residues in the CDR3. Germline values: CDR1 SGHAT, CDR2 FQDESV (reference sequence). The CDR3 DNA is TGTGCCAGCAGCCTGGGACTAGCGGAAAACATTCAGTACTGC. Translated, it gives CASSLGLAENIQYC.

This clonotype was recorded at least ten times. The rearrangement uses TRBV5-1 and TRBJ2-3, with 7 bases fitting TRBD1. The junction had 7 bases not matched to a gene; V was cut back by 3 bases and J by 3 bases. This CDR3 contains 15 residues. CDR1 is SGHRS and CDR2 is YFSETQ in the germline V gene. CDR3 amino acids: CASSYASRGTDTQYF. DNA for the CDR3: TGCGCCAGCAGCTACGCGAGCAGGGGGACAGATACGCAGTATTTT.

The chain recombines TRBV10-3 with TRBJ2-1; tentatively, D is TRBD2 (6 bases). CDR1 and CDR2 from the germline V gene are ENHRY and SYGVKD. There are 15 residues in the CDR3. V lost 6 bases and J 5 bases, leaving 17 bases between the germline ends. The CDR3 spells CAISEHLKRDNEQFF. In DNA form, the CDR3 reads TGTGCCATCAGCGAACACCTTAAGCGGGACAATGAGCAGTTCTTC.